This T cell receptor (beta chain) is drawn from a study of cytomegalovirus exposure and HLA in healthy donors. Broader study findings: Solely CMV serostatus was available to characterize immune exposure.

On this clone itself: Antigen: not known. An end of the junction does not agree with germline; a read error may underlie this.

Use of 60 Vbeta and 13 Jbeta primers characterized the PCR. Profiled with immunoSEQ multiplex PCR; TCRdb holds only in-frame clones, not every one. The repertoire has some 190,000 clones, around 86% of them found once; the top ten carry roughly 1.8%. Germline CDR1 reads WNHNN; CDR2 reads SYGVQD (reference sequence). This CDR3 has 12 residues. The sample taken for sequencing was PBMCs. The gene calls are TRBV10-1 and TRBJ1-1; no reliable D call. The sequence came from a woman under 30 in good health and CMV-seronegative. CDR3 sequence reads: CASSEGRIGALF. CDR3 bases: TGCGCCAGCAGTGAGGGAAGGATCGGAGCTCTCTTT.